A selection of T cell receptor beta chains follows, all from one sample in a study of cytomegalovirus exposure and HLA in healthy donors. Sequencing used immunoSEQ multiplex PCR; TCRdb keeps in-frame clones, though not all of them. Among around 69,000 clones listed, approximately 96% were seen once. The specimen was PBMCs. These receptors were collected from a young woman in good health and CMV-seropositive. Both conserved end residues are part of each CDR3. A D gene is named only where the DNA matches it firmly. Clone size is given for some rows only: seen once, a few or many times, or a class if the clone is expanded.

clone size: -; D gene: TRBD2; V gene: TRBV15; J gene: TRBJ2-4; CDR3 length: 13; CDR3 protein: CATSRSGRSIQYF; CDR3 DNA: TGTGCCACCAGCCGAAGCGGGAGGAGCATTCAGTACTTC
clone size: -; D gene: -; V gene: TRBV2; J gene: TRBJ2-7; CDR3 length: 15; CDR3 protein: CASREGAGSSYEQYF; CDR3 DNA: TGTGCCAGCAGGGAGGGGGCGGGAAGCTCCTACGAGCAGTACTTC
clone size: -; D gene: -; V gene: TRBV4-1; J gene: TRBJ2-3; CDR3 length: 16; CDR3 protein: CASSQVVYRSKDTQYF; CDR3 DNA: TGCGCCAGCAGCCAAGTCGTCTACCGCTCTAAGGATACGCAGTATTTT
clone size: -; D gene: TRBD1; V gene: TRBV11-2; J gene: TRBJ2-7; CDR3 length: 14; CDR3 protein: CASSFSTGAYEQYF; CDR3 DNA: TGTGCCAGCAGCTTCAGTACAGGGGCTTACGAGCAGTACTTC
clone size: -; D gene: TRBD1; V gene: TRBV2; J gene: TRBJ1-3; CDR3 length: 17; CDR3 protein: CASSGKVDREPGNTIYF; CDR3 DNA: TGTGCCAGCAGTGGAAAGGTGGACAGGGAACCTGGAAACACCATATATTTT
clone size: -; D gene: TRBD1; V gene: TRBV6-1; J gene: TRBJ2-7; CDR3 length: 16; CDR3 protein: CASSEAGGTGYYEQYF; CDR3 DNA: TGTGCCAGCAGTGAAGCTGGGGGGACAGGGTACTACGAGCAGTACTTC
clone size: -; D gene: -; V gene: TRBV11-3; J gene: TRBJ2-1; CDR3 length: 14; CDR3 protein: CASSSYRVGNEQFF; CDR3 DNA: TGTGCCAGCAGCTCATACAGGGTGGGCAATGAGCAGTTCTTC
clone size: -; D gene: TRBD2; V gene: TRBV27; J gene: TRBJ2-7; CDR3 length: 15; CDR3 protein: CASSLGLAGAYEQYF; CDR3 DNA: TGTGCCAGCAGTTTAGGTCTAGCGGGAGCCTACGAGCAGTACTTC
clone size: -; D gene: -; V gene: TRBV5-1; J gene: TRBJ2-2; CDR3 length: 15; CDR3 protein: CASSLTIAGTGELFF; CDR3 DNA: TGCGCCAGCAGCTTAACCATTGCCGGCACCGGGGAGCTGTTTTTT
clone size: few; D gene: -; V gene: TRBV10-2; J gene: TRBJ1-1; CDR3 length: 12; CDR3 protein: CASSPGETEAFF; CDR3 DNA: TGCGCCAGCAGCCCAGGCGAGACTGAAGCTTTCTTT
clone size: -; D gene: TRBD1; V gene: TRBV27; J gene: TRBJ2-3; CDR3 length: 17; CDR3 protein: CASSSTFFDREKSTQYF; CDR3 DNA: TGTGCCAGCAGTTCTACCTTTTTTGACAGGGAAAAAAGTACGCAGTATTTT
clone size: -; D gene: TRBD1; V gene: TRBV19; J gene: TRBJ2-1; CDR3 length: 16; CDR3 protein: CASSTPQGISYNEQFF; CDR3 DNA: TGTGCCAGTAGTACACCACAGGGGATCTCCTACAATGAGCAGTTCTTC
clone size: -; D gene: -; V gene: TRBV21-1; J gene: TRBJ2-3; CDR3 length: 15; CDR3 protein: CASSRSSRDTDTQYF; CDR3 DNA: TGTGCCAGCAGCAGGTCTTCCAGGGACACAGATACGCAGTATTTT
clone size: -; D gene: TRBD1; V gene: TRBV18; J gene: TRBJ1-2; CDR3 length: 15; CDR3 protein: CASSQGQGSSYGYTF; CDR3 DNA: TGTGCCAGCTCACAGGGACAGGGAAGCTCCTATGGCTACACCTTC
clone size: -; D gene: TRBD2; V gene: TRBV9; J gene: TRBJ2-5; CDR3 length: 16; CDR3 protein: CASSGGLAGGEETQYF; CDR3 DNA: TGTGCCAGCAGCGGGGGACTAGCGGGAGGGGAAGAGACCCAGTACTTC
clone size: -; D gene: -; V gene: TRBV5-1; J gene: TRBJ1-1; CDR3 length: 13; CDR3 protein: CASSFRGKTEAFF; CDR3 DNA: TGCGCCAGCAGCTTCCGGGGTAAAACTGAAGCTTTCTTT
clone size: once; D gene: -; V gene: TRBV7-8; J gene: TRBJ1-4; CDR3 length: 15; CDR3 protein: CASSRWRVTNEKLFF; CDR3 DNA: TGTGCCAGCAGCCGGTGGCGGGTGACTAATGAAAAACTGTTTTTT
clone size: -; D gene: -; V gene: TRBV19; J gene: TRBJ2-1; CDR3 length: 14; CDR3 protein: CASSIGGSYNEQFF; CDR3 DNA: TGTGCCAGTAGTATTGGGGGCAGTTACAATGAGCAGTTCTTC
clone size: -; D gene: -; V gene: TRBV7-9; J gene: TRBJ1-1; CDR3 length: 13; CDR3 protein: CASSLVSRLEAFF; CDR3 DNA: TGTGCCAGCAGCTTAGTGAGTAGACTTGAAGCTTTCTTT
clone size: few; D gene: -; V gene: TRBV27; J gene: TRBJ1-1; CDR3 length: 11; CDR3 protein: CASRGLSGAFF; CDR3 DNA: TGTGCCAGCAGGGGGCTAAGTGGAGCTTTCTTT
clone size: -; D gene: -; V gene: TRBV5-1; J gene: TRBJ2-1; CDR3 length: 14; CDR3 protein: CASSAAPPTDEQFF; CDR3 DNA: TGCGCCAGCAGCGCGGCCCCTCCGACCGATGAGCAGTTCTTC
clone size: -; D gene: -; V gene: TRBV10-3; J gene: TRBJ2-7; CDR3 length: 13; CDR3 protein: CAPPGCISYEQYF; CDR3 DNA: TGTGCCCCCCCGGGGTGCATCTCCTACGAGCAGTACTTC
clone size: -; D gene: -; V gene: TRBV4-1; J gene: TRBJ2-3; CDR3 length: 16; CDR3 protein: CASSQVDILSADTQYF; CDR3 DNA: TGCGCCAGCAGCCAAGTGGACATACTGAGTGCAGATACGCAGTATTTT
clone size: -; D gene: -; V gene: TRBV5-1; J gene: TRBJ1-4; CDR3 length: 14; CDR3 protein: CASSLAQGGEKLFF; CDR3 DNA: TGCGCCAGCAGCTTGGCTCAGGGCGGAGAAAAACTGTTTTTT
clone size: -; D gene: -; V gene: TRBV27; J gene: TRBJ1-1; CDR3 length: 15; CDR3 protein: CASSPASGYNTEAFF; CDR3 DNA: TGTGCCAGCAGTCCCGCCTCGGGGTATAACACTGAAGCTTTCTTT
clone size: once; D gene: -; V gene: TRBV6-6; J gene: TRBJ1-1; CDR3 length: 15; CDR3 protein: CASSSDLDRYTEAFF; CDR3 DNA: TGTGCCAGCAGCTCCGACTTAGACAGATACACTGAAGCTTTCTTT
clone size: -; D gene: TRBD1; V gene: TRBV7-9; J gene: TRBJ1-1; CDR3 length: 14; CDR3 protein: CASSYPPGGTEAFF; CDR3 DNA: TGTGCCAGCAGCTATCCCCCAGGGGGCACTGAAGCTTTCTTT
clone size: -; D gene: TRBD1; V gene: TRBV4-1; J gene: TRBJ1-4; CDR3 length: 18; CDR3 protein: CASSQVRDRLRAGEKLFF; CDR3 DNA: TGCGCCAGCAGCCAAGTGCGGGACAGGTTAAGAGCCGGTGAAAAACTGTTTTTT
clone size: -; D gene: TRBD2; V gene: TRBV28; J gene: TRBJ2-1; CDR3 length: 15; CDR3 protein: CASDGLAGPYNEQFF; CDR3 DNA: TGTGCCAGCGACGGACTAGCGGGACCTTACAATGAGCAGTTCTTC